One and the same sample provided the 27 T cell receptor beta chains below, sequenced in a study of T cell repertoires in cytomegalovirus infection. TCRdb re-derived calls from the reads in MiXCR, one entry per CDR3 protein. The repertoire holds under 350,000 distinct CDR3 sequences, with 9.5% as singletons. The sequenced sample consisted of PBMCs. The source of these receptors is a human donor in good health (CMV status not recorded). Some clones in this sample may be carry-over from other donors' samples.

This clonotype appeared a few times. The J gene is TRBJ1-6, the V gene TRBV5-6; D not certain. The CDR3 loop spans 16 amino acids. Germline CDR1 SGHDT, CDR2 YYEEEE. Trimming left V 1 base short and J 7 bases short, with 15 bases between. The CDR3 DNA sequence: TGTGCCAGCAGCTTGTACGGGCGGTTAACGAATTCACCCCTCCACTTT. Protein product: CASSLYGRLTNSPLHF.

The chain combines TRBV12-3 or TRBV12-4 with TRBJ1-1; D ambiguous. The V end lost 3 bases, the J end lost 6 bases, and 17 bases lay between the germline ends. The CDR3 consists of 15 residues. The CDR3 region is CASSFRSVPSPEAFF. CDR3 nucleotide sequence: TGTGCCAGCAGTTTTAGGTCAGTCCCGAGTCCTGAAGCTTTCTTT.

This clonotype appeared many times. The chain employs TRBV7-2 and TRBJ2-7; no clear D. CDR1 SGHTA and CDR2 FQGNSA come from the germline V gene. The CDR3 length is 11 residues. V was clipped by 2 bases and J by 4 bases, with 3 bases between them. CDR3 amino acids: CASSLLYEQYF. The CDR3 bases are TGTGCCAGCAGCTTACTATACGAGCAGTACTTC. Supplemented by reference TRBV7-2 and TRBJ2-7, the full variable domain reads GAGVSQSPSNKVTEKGKDVELRCDPISGHTALYWYRQSLGQGLEFLIYFQGNSAPDKSGLPSDRFSAERTGGSVSTLTIQRTQQEDSAVYLCASSLLYEQYFGPGTRLTVT.

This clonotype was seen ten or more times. CDR3 bases: TGTGCCAGCAGCTCACACAGGGGCGTGAACACTGAAGCTTTCTTT. Residues: CASSSHRGVNTEAFF. The V gene is TRBV7-2, the J gene TRBJ1-1; 7 bases map to TRBD1. This CDR3 contains 15 residues. Per germline, CDR1 SGHTA and CDR2 FQGNSA. Trimming removed 4 bases from V and 0 bases from J; junction bases left unmatched: 5.

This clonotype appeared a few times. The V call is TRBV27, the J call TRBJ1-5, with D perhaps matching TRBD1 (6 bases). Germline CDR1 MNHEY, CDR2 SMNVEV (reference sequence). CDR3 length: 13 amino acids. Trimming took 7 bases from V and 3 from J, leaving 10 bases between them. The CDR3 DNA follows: TGTGCCAGCACCGGGGGCTACAATCAGCCCCAGCATTTT. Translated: CASTGGYNQPQHF.

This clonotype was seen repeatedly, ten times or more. The CDR3 bases are TGTGCCAGCAGCTTAGGCGGTATCGGCTCCTGGGGGGAAAAACTGTTTTTT. Translated, it gives CASSLGGIGSWGEKLFF. J is TRBJ1-4 and V is TRBV7-6, with D possibly being TRBD1 (5 bases). The CDR3 is 17 amino acids. Trimming stripped 1 base from V and 8 bases from J, with 20 bases between. Per the germline V gene, CDR1 is SGHVS and CDR2 is FNYEAQ.

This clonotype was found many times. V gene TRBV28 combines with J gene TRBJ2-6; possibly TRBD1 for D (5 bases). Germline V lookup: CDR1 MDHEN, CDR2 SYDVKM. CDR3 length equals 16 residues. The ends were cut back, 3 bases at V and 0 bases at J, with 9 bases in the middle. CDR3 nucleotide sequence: TGTGCCAGCAGTTTGCTCAGGGACTCTGGGGCCAACGTCCTGACTTTC. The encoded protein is CASSLLRDSGANVLTF.

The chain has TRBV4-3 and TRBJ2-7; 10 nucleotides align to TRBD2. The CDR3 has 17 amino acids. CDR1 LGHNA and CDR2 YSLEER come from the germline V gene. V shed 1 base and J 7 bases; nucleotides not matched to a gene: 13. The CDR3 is CASSQVLGAGGPREQYF. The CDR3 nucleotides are TGCGCCAGCAGCCAAGTATTGGGAGCGGGAGGGCCGCGGGAGCAGTACTTC.

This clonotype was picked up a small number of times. The CDR3 DNA sequence: TGTGCCAGCAGTTTAGCGCAGGGCACAGATACGCAGTATTTT. This codes for CASSLAQGTDTQYF. The chain carries TRBV27 and TRBJ2-3; D ambiguous. CDR1 is MNHEY, CDR2 SMNVEV, per germline (reference sequence). V was pared by 2 bases and J by 1 base, with 7 bases between. This CDR3 region has 14 residues.

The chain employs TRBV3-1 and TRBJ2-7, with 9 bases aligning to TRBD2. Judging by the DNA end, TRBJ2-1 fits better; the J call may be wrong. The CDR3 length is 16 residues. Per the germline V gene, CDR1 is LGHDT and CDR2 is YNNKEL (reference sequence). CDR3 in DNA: TGTGCCAGCAGCCGTAGGGTCGGACTAGCGACCTACGAGCAGTTCTTC. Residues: CASSRRVGLATYEQFF.

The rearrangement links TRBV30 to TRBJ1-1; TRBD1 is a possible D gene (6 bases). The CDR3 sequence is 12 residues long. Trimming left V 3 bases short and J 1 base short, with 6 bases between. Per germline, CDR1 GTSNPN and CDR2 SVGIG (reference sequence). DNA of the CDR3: TGTGCCTGGAGGGGACAGAACACTGAAGCTTTCTTT. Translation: CAWRGQNTEAFF.

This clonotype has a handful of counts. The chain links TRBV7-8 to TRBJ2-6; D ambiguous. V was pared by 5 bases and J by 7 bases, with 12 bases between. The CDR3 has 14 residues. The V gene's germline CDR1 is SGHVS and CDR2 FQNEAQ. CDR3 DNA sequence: TGTGCCAGCAGCGCCTTTGAAGGAGCCAACGTCCTGACTTTC. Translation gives CASSAFEGANVLTF. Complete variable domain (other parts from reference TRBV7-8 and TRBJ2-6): GAGVSQSPRYKVAKRGQDVALRCDPISGHVSLFWYQQALGQGPEFLTYFQNEAQLDKSGLPSDRFFAERPEGSVSTLKIQRTQQEDSAVYLCASSAFEGANVLTFGAGSRLTVL.

The CDR3 nucleotides are TGTGCCACCAGCAGAGGACCGCAGGGGGCTGTAGACGAGCAGTACTTC. Protein product: CATSRGPQGAVDEQYF. The chain carries TRBV15 and TRBJ2-7; 8 nucleotides agree with TRBD1. CDR3 length: 16 residues. With V trimmed by 1 base and J by 5 bases, 10 bases remained unmatched. Germline V lookup: CDR1 LNHNV, CDR2 YYDKDF (reference sequence).

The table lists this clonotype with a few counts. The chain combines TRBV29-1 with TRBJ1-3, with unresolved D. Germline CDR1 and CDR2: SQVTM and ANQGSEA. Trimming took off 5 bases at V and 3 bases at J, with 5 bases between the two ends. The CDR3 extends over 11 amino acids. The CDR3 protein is CSVRRGNTIYF. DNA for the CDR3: TGCAGCGTTCGACGTGGAAACACCATATATTTT. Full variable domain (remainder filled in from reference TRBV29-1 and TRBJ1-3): SAVISQKPSRDICQRGTSLTIQCQVDSQVTMMFWYRQQPGQSLTLIATANQGSEATYESGFVIDKFPISRPNLTFSTLTVSNMSPEDSSIYLCSVRRGNTIYFGEGSWLTVV.

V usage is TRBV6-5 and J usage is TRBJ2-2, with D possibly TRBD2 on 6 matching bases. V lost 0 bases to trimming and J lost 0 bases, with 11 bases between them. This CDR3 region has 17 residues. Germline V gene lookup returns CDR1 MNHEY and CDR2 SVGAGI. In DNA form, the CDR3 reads TGTGCCAGCAGTTACTCAGCGGCGGGAACGAACACCGGGGAGCTGTTTTTT. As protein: CASSYSAAGTNTGELFF.

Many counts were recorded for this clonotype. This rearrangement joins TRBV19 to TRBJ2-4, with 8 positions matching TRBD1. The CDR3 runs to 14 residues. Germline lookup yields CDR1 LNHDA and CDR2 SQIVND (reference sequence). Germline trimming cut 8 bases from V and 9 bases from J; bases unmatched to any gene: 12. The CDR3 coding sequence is TGTGCCAGTGGGAAGATGACAGGGGAGAGCATTCAGTACTTC. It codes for CASGKMTGESIQYF.

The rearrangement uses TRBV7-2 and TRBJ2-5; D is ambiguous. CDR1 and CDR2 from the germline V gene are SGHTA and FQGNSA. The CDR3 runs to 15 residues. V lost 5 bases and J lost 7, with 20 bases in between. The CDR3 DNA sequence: TGTGCCAGCAGCCCCCCTCCGACCCCGGATGGGACCCAGTACTTC. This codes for CASSPPPTPDGTQYF.

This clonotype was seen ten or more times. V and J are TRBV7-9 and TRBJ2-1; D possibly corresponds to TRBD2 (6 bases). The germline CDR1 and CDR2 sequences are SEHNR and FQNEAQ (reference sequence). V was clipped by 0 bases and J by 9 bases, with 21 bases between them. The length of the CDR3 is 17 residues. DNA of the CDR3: TGTGCCAGCAGCTTAGCAGGAGAAGCGGGCCGTCGTGTTGAGCAGTTCTTC. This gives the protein CASSLAGEAGRRVEQFF.

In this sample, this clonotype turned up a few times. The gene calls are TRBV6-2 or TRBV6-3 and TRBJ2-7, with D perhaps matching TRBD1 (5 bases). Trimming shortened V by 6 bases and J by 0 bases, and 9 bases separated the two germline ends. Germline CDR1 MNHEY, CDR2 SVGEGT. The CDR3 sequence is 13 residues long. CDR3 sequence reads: CASRRQSSYEQYF. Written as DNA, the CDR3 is TGTGCCAGCAGGAGACAGAGCTCCTACGAGCAGTACTTC.

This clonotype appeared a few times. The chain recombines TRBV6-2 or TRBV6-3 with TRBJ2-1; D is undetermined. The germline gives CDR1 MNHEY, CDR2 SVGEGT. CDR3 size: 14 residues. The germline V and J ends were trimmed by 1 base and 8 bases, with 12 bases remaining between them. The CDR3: CASSYWQVSYEQFF. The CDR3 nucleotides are TGTGCCAGCAGTTACTGGCAGGTTAGCTATGAGCAGTTCTTC.

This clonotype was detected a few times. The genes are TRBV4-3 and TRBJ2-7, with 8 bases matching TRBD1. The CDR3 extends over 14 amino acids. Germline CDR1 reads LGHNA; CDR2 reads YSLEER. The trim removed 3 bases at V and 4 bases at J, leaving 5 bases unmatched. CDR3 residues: CASSHGQGTYEQYF. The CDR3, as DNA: TGCGCCAGCAGCCACGGACAGGGTACTTACGAGCAGTACTTC.

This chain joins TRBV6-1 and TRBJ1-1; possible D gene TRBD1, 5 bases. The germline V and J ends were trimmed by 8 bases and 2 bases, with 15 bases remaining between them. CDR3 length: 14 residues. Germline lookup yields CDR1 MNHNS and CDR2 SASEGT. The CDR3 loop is CASPYLGVNTEAFF. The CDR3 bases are TGTGCCAGCCCCTATTTAGGGGTAAACACTGAAGCTTTCTTT.

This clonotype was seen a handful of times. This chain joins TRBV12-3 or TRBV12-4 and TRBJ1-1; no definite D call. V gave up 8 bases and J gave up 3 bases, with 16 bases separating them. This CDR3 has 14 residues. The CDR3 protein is CASHTTGPHTEAFF. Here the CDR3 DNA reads TGTGCCAGCCATACCACGGGCCCTCACACTGAAGCTTTCTTT.

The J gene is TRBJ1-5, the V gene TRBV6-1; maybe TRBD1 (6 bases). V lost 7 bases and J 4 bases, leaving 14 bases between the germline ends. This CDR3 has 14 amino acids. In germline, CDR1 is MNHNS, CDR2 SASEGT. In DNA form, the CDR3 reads TGTGCCAGCAAACAGGGTCTAATTAATCAGCCCCAGCATTTT. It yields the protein CASKQGLINQPQHF.

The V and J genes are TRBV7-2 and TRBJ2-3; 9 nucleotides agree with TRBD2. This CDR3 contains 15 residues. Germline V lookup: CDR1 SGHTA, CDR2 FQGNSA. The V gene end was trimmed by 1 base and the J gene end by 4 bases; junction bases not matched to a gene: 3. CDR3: CASSLVSGSPDTQYF. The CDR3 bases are TGTGCCAGCAGCTTAGTTAGCGGGAGCCCAGATACGCAGTATTTT. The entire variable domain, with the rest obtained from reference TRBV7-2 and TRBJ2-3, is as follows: GAGVSQSPSNKVTEKGKDVELRCDPISGHTALYWYRQSLGQGLEFLIYFQGNSAPDKSGLPSDRFSAERTGGSVSTLTIQRTQQEDSAVYLCASSLVSGSPDTQYFGPGTRLTVL.

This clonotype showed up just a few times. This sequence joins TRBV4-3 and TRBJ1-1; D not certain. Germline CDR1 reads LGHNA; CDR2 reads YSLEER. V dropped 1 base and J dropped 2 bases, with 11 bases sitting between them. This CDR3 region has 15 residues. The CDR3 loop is CASSQVPAYNTEAFF. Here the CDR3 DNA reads TGCGCCAGCAGCCAAGTGCCGGCATATAACACTGAAGCTTTCTTT.

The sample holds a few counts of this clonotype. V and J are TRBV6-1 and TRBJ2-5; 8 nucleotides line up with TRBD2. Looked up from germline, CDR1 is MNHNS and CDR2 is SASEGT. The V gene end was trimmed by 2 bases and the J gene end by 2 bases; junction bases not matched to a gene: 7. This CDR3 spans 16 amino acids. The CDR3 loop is CASSESGGRLQETQYF. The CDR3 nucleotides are TGTGCCAGCAGTGAAAGCGGGGGAAGGCTGCAAGAGACCCAGTACTTC.